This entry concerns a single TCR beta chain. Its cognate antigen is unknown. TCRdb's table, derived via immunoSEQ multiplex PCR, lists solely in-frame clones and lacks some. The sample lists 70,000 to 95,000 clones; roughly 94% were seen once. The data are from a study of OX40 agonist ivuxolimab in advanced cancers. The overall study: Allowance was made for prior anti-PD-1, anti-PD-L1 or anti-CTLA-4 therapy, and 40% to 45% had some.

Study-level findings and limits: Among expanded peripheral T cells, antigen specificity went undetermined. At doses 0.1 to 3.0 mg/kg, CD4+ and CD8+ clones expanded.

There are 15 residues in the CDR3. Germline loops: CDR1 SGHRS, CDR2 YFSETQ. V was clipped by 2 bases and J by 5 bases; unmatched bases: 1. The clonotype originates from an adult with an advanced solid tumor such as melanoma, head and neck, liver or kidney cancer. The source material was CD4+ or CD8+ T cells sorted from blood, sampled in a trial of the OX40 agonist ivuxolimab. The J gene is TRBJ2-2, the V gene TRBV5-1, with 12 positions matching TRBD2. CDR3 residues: CASSLLAGGTGELFF. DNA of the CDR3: TGCGCCAGCAGCTTACTAGCGGGAGGTACCGGGGAGCTGTTTTTT.